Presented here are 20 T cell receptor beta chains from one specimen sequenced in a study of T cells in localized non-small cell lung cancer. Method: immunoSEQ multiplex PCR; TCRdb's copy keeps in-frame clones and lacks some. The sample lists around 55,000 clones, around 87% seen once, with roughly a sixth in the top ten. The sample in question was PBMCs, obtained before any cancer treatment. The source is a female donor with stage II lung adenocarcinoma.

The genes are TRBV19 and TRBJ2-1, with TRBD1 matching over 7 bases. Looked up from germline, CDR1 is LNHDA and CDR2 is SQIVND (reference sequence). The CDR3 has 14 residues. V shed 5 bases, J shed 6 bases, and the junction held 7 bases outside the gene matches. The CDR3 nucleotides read TGTGCCAGTAGTCTGACAGGGTCCCGCAATGAGCAGTTCTTC. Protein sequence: CASSLTGSRNEQFF.

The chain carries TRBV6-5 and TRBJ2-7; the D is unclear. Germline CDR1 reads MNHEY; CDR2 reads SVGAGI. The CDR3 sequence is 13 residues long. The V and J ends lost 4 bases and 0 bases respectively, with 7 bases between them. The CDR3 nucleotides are TGTGCCAGCAGTTCTACAGTCTCCTACGAGCAGTACTTC. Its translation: CASSSTVSYEQYF.

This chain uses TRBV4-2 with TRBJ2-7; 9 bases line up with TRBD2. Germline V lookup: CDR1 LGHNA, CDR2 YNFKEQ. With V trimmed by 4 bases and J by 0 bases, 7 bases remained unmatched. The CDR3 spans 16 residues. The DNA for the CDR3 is TGTGCCAGCAGCCCCTCGCCTAGCGGGGACTCCTACGAGCAGTACTTC. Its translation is CASSPSPSGDSYEQYF.

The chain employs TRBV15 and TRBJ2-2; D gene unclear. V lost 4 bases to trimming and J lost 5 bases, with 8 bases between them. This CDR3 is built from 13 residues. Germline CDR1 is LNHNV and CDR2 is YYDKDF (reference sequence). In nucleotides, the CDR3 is TGTGCCACCAGCACCCGATCAACCGGGGAGCTGTTTTTT. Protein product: CATSTRSTGELFF.

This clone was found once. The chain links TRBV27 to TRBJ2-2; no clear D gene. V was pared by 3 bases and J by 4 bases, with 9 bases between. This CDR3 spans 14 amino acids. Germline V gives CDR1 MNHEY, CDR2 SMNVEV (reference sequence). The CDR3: CASSFWGTTGELFF. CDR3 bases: TGTGCCAGCAGTTTTTGGGGTACCACCGGGGAGCTGTTTTTT.

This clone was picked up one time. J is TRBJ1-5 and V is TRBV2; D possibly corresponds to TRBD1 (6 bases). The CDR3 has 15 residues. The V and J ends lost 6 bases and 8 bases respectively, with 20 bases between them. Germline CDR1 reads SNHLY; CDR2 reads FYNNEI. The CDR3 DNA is TGTGCCAGCAGCTCCCGGACAGACCCACGGGAGCCCCAGCATTTT. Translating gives CASSSRTDPREPQHF.

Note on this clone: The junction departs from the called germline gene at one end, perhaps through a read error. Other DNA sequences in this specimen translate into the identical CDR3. CDR3 in amino acids: CASSLENQPQHF. The CDR3 region has the DNA TGTGCCAGTAGCTTGGAAAATCAGCCCCAGCATTTT. The gene calls are TRBV5-4 and TRBJ1-5; D is undetermined. The CDR3 covers 12 residues. Germline lookup yields CDR1 SGHNT and CDR2 YYREEE (reference sequence).

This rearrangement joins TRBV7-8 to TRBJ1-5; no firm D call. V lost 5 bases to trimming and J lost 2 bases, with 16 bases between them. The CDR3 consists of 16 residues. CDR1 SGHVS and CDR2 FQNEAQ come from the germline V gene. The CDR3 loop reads CASSASAGVRNQPQHF. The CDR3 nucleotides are TGTGCCAGCAGCGCCTCAGCCGGGGTCCGCAATCAGCCCCAGCATTTT.

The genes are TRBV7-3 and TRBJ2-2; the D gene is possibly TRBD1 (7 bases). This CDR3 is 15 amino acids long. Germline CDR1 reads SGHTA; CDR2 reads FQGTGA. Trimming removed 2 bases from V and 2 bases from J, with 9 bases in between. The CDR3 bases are TGTGCCAGCAGCTTACAGGGGGGTAACACCGGGGAGCTGTTTTTT. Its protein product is CASSLQGGNTGELFF.

The CDR3 coding sequence is TGCGCCAGCAGCAGCCCCAGTGGGGTTTACGAGCAGTACTTC. Protein sequence: CASSSPSGVYEQYF. This chain uses TRBV5-1 with TRBJ2-7, with D uncertain. The germline V and J ends were trimmed by 4 bases and 4 bases, with 15 bases remaining between them. The CDR3 extends over 14 amino acids. Germline CDR1 is SGHRS and CDR2 is YFSETQ.

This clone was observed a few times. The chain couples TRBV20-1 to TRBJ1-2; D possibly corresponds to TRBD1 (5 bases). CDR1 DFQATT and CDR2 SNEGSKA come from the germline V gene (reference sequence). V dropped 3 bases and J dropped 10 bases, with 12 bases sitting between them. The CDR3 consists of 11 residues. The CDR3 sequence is CSARQGYDYTF. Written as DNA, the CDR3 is TGCAGTGCTAGGCAGGGATACGACTACACCTTC.

In DNA, the CDR3 is TGTGCCAGCAGCTTAGAACGAGGGGCTAACTATGGCTACACCTTC. It encodes CASSLERGANYGYTF. This chain uses TRBV7-8 with TRBJ1-2; possible D gene TRBD1, 5 bases. The CDR3 loop spans 15 amino acids. V lost 1 base and J lost 0, with 9 bases in between. CDR1 SGHVS and CDR2 FQNEAQ come from the germline V gene.

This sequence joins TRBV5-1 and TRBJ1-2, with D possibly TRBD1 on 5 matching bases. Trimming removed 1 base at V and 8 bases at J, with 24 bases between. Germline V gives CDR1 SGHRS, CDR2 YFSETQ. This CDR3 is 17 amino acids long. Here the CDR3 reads CASSLRSGKGSTGGYTF. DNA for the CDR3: TGCGCCAGCAGCTTGAGATCAGGGAAAGGATCAACGGGGGGCTACACCTTC.

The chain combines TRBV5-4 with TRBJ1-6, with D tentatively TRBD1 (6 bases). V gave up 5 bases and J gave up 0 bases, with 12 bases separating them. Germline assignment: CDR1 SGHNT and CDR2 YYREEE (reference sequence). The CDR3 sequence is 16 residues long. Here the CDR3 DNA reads TGTGCCAGCAGTTCAGGGGAGGGCTCCTATAATTCACCCCTCCACTTT. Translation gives CASSSGEGSYNSPLHF.

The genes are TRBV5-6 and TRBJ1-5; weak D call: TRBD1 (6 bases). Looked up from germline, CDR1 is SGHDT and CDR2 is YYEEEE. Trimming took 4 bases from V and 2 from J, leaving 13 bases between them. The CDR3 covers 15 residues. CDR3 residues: CASSGRGDGNQPQHF. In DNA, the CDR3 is TGTGCCAGCAGCGGCAGGGGTGACGGCAATCAGCCCCAGCATTTT.

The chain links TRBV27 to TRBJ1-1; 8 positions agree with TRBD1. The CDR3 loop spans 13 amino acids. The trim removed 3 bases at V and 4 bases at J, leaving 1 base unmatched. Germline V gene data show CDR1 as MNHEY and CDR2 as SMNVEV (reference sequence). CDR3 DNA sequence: TGTGCCAGCAGTTTCAGGGGGCTCACTGAAGCTTTCTTT. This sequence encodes CASSFRGLTEAFF.

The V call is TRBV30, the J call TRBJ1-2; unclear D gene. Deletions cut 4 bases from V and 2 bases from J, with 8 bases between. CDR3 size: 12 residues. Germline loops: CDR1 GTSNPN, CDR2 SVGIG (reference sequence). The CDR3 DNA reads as TGTGCCTGGAACAAGGAGAACTATGGCTACACCTTC. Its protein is CAWNKENYGYTF.

As DNA, the CDR3 is TGCGCCAGCAGCCCGTCGGGGCATCAAGGATCACCCCTCCACTTT. Its protein product is CASSPSGHQGSPLHF. V gene TRBV5-1 combines with J gene TRBJ1-6, with D perhaps matching TRBD1 (5 bases). This CDR3 contains 15 residues. From germline, CDR1 is SGHRS and CDR2 YFSETQ. V lost 4 bases and J 10 bases, leaving 18 bases between the germline ends.

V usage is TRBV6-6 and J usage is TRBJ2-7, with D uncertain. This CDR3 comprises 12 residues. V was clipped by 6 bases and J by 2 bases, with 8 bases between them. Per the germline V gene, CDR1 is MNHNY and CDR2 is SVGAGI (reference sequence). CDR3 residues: CASRPPTYEQYF. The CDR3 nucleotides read TGTGCCAGCAGGCCTCCTACCTACGAGCAGTACTTC.

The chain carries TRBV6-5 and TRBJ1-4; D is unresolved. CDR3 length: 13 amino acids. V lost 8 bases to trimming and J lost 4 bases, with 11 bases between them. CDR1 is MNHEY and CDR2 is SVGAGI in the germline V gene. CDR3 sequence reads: CASGGRINEKLFF. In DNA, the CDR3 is TGTGCCAGCGGAGGACGGATTAATGAAAAACTGTTTTTT.